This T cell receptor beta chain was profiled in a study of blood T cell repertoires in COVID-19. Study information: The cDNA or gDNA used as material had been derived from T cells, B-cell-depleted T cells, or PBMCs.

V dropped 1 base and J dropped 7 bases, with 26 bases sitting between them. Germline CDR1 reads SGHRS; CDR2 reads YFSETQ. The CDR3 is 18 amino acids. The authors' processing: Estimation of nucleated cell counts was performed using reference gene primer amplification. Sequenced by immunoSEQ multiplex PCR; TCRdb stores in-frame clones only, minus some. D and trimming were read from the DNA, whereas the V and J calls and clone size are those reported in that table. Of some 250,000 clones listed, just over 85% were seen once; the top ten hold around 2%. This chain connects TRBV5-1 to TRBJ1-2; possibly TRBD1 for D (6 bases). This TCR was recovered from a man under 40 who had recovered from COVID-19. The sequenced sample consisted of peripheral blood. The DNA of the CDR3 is TGCGCCAGCAGCTTGATTCCCCTCCAGGGACACGAATCTAGTGGCTACACCTTC. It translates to CASSLIPLQGHESSGYTF.